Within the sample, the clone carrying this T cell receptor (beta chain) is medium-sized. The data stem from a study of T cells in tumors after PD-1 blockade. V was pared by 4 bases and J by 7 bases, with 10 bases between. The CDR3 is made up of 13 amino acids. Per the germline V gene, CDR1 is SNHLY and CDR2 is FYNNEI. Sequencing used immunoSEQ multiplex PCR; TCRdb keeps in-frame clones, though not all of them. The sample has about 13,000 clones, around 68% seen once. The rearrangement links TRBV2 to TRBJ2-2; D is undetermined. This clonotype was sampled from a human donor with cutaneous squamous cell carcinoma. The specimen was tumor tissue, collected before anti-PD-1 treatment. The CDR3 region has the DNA TGTGCCAGCAGTGCTGGGGTTATCGGGGAGCTGTTTTTT. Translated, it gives CASSAGVIGELFF.